This T cell receptor beta chain emerged from a study of identical twins. Study-level results: Findings came from cross-sectional statistics, without long-term follow-up of donors. Insertion counts were lower in abundant cord blood beta clonotypes, a trend that memory repertoires did not show. The presence of invariant MAIT and iNKT cells could partly confound analyses of zero-insertion sequences. Those out-of-frame alpha sequences shared by twins showed an excess of low generation probability.

V was clipped by 1 base and J by 4 bases, with 11 bases between them. CDR3 length: 14 residues. The germline gives CDR1 LGHNA, CDR2 YNFKEQ. TCRdb recomputed calls from the 5' RACE reads with MiXCR, one row per CDR3 protein. This sample has around 370,000 distinct CDR3 sequences, with about 10% found just once. This clonotype was counted a few times. The target antigen is unknown. V and J are TRBV4-2 and TRBJ2-7, with TRBD2 as a possible D gene (5 bases). The specimen was naive T cells sorted from blood. The TCR was taken from a woman between 45 and 60 years old in good health. The CDR3 bases are TGTGCCAGCAGCCAAGGAGGGAATGATTACGAGCAGTACTTC. Protein sequence: CASSQGGNDYEQYF.